Given below is one TCR beta chain in context. It has no known antigen specificity. Nothing much larger sits one base from this clone, and base qualities are not available. These data belong to a study of early T cells in non-severe SARS-CoV-2 infection (dated by TCRdb to the early 2020s). Context from the whole study: Because TCR sequencing was done on bulk RNA from unsorted whole blood, the alpha and beta chains could not be paired.

Relative to germline, V is missing 7 bases and J is missing 5 bases, with 12 bases of the junction outside any gene match. The CDR3 holds 15 amino acids from the cysteine to the phenylalanine. The kept DNA is CDR3 alone, 45 bases in frame from the first base. Preparation of the library involved 5' RACE. Sequencing took place on a NextSeq 500. The TCR library protocol attached unique molecular identifiers to individual cDNA molecules to correct for sequencing error and PCR bias. Sequencing covered both TCR alpha and beta chains, and within each sample the abundances of alpha and beta sequences were tightly co-correlated. The published analysis was carried out like this. Decombinator V4 was used to annotate the V gene, J gene and CDR3 of the TCR sequences. Expanded TCRs were defined as changing significantly between any two time points under a Poisson model with p below 0.0001. Abundances of TCRs were expressed as counts per million after normalisation to the total number of TCRs sequenced in each sample. TRAV1-2 paired with TRAJ12, TRAJ20 or TRAJ33 defined MAIT TCRs, while TRAV10 paired with TRAJ18 defined iNKT TCRs. VDJdb, accessed on 1 November 2021, was searched for TCRs annotated for CMV, EBV and SARS-CoV-2, and TCRs annotated for more than one antigen were excluded. In TCRdb, the public reads were trimmed at Q25 with fastp and aligned with MiXCR, with productive beta chains retained. Every distinct CDR3 protein forms one entry, paired with its most common genes and DNA. These V and J calls rely on TCRdb rather than the paper's analysis. Across this sample there are 55,000 to 75,000 distinct CDR3 sequences, with roughly an eighth seen only once. Roughly 1.3% of the sample is held by the ten biggest clonotypes.

Study-wide conclusions, independent of this receptor: VDJdb matching was skewed toward anti-spike CD8 responses and likely underestimated virus-specific expansions, missing private and CD4 specificities.

Set within a cohort of healthcare workers in London, UK, this nested case-control study involved weekly PCR testing of nasopharyngeal swabs along with blood sampling. Healthcare workers were recruited during the week of the UK lockdown, between 23 and 31 March 2020, and followed weekly for up to about 15 weeks. Material: whole blood. Here the chain combines TRBV12-3 or TRBV12-4 and TRBJ1-2, and 8 junctional nucleotides match TRBD1. This receptor was taken from an adult who was a healthcare worker with PCR-confirmed SARS-CoV-2 infection or an uninfected control (not recorded which). For the CDR3, the sequence is CASTPPGTGIYGYTF. The DNA sequence is as follows: TGTGCCAGCACTCCCCCCGGGACAGGCATATATGGCTACACCTTC.